The clone carrying this T cell receptor beta chain was picked up one time. Its antigen remains unidentified. This record comes from a study of Graves' ophthalmopathy and Graves' hyperthyroidism. General study findings and limits: Among expanded thyroid clonotypes above 0.001 frequency, most also occurred in blood.

Trimming removed 1 base from V and 9 bases from J, with 16 bases in between. Germline values: CDR1 SEHNR, CDR2 FQNEAQ (reference sequence). The CDR3 is 16 amino acids. All donors with ophthalmopathy were recorded as having moderate-to-severe activity, CAS ≥3, NOSPECS ≥4 and a duration under 3 months. TCR beta CDR3 regions were amplified from RNA transcripts. The workflow started with a first-round RT-PCR run with HTBI primers and then moved on to a second-round multiplex PCR. TCRdb reanalysed the multiplex PCR reads using MiXCR and keeps one entry per CDR3 protein. This sample has about 240,000 distinct CDR3 sequences, with around 50% found just once.

The sequence was collected from an adult man with Graves' ophthalmopathy. The chain is built from TRBV7-9 and TRBJ1-6, with a weak D call TRBD1 (6 bases). Input material: peripheral blood. CDR3 amino acids: CASSLVGGPGASPLHF. DNA of the CDR3: TGTGCCAGCAGCTTAGTCGGGGGTCCAGGGGCTTCACCCCTCCACTTT.